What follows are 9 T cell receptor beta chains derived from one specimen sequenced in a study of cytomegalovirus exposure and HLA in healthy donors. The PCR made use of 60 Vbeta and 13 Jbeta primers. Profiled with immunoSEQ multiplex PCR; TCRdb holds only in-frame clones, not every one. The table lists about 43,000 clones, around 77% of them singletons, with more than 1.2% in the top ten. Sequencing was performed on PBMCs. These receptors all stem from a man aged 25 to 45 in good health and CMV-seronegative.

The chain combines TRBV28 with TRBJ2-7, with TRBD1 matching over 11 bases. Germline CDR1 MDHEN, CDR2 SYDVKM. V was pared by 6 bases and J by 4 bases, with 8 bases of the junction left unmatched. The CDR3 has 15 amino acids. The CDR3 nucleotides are TGTGCCAGCAGATCCGGACAGGGGGCTATTTACGAGCAGTACTTC. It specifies CASRSGQGAIYEQYF.

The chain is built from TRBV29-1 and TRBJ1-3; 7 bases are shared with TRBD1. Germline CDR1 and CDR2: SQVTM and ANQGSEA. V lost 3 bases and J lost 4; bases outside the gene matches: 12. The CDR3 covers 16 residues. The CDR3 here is CSVDGLRGRSGNTIYF. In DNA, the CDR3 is TGCAGCGTTGATGGTCTAAGGGGGCGTTCCGGAAACACCATATATTTT.

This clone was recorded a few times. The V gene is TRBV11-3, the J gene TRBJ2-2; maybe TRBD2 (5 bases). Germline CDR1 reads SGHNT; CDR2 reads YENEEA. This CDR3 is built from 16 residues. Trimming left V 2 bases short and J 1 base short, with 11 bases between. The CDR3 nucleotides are TGTGCCAGCAGCTTACTCTACGGGGTGAACACCGGGGAGCTGTTTTTT. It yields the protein CASSLLYGVNTGELFF.

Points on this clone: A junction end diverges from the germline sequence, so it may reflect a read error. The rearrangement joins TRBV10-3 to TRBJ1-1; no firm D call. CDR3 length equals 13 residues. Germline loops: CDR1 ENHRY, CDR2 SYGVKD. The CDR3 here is CVISVIGGTEAFF. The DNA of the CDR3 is TGTGTCATCAGTGTAATAGGCGGCACTGAAGCTTTCTTT.

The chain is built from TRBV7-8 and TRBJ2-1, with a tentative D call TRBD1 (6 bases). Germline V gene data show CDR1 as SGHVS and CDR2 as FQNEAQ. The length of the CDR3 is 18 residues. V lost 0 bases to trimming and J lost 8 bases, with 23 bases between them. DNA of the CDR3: TGTGCCAGCAGCTTAGCGTTCAGGGGTACTCCGCTAAAGGATGAGCAGTTCTTC. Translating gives CASSLAFRGTPLKDEQFF.

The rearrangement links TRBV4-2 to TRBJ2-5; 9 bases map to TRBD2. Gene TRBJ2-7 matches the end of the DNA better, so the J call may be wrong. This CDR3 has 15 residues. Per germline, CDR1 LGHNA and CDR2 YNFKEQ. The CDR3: CASSQVLAGNYEQYF. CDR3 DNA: TGTGCCAGCAGCCAAGTCCTAGCGGGAAACTACGAGCAGTACTTC.

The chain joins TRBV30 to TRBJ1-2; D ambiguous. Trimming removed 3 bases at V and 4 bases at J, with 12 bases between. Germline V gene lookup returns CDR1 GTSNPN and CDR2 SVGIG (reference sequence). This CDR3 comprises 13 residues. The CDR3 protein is CAWRYPGIYGYTF. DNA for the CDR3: TGTGCCTGGAGGTATCCGGGAATCTATGGCTACACCTTC.

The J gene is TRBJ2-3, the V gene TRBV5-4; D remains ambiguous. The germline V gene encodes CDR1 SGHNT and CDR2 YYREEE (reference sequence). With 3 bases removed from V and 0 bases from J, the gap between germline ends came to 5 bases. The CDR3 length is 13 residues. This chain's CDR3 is CASSSLSTDTQYF. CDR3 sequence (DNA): TGTGCCAGCAGCTCCCTGAGCACAGATACGCAGTATTTT.

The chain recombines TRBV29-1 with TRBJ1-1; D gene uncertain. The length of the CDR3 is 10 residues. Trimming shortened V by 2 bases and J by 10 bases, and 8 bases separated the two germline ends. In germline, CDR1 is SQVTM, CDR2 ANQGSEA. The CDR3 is CSVERRGAFF. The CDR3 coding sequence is TGCAGCGTTGAACGTCGGGGAGCTTTCTTT.